This T cell receptor beta chain was documented in a study of cytomegalovirus exposure and HLA in healthy donors. Study-wide results and caveats: Segments of the TCR beta V type were, in most cases, productive about 90% or about 30% of the time in an earlier analysis. As a later analysis showed, a missense DCLRE1C variant was linked to trimming of TCR beta V- and J-genes.

This clone was seen only once. The antigen is unknown. The PCR employed 60 Vbeta primers together with 13 Jbeta primers. Assay used: immunoSEQ multiplex PCR; TCRdb lists only in-frame clones, some missing. The sample includes around 150,000 clones, 75% of them seen just once. CDR1 and CDR2 (germline): SGHAT, FQNNGV. The CDR3 length is 15 residues. V was cut by 2 bases and J by 1 base, with 11 bases left in between. The chain has TRBV11-2 and TRBJ1-1; tentatively, D is TRBD1 (5 bases). This receptor was identified in a woman between 50 and 59 years old in good health and CMV-seropositive. Input material: PBMCs. The CDR3 reads CASSLIGGQNTEAFF. The CDR3 DNA sequence: TGTGCCAGCAGCTTAATTGGCGGACAGAACACTGAAGCTTTCTTT.